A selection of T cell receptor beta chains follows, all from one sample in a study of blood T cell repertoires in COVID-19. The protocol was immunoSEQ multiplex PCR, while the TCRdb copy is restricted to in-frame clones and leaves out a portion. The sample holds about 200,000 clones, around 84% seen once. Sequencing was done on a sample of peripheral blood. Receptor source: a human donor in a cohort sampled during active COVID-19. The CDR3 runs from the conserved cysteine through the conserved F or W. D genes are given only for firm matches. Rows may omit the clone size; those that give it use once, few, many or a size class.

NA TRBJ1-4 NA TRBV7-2 CASSSQGGRTNEKLFF TGTGCCAGCAGCTCACAGGGTGGCCGGACTAATGAAAAACTGTTTTTT
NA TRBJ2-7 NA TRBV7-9 CASSDSSYEQYF TGTGCCAGCAGCGACAGCTCCTACGAGCAGTACTTC
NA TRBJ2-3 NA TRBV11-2 CASSFTGGRTDTQYF TGTGCCAGCAGCTTCACTGGTGGGCGCACAGATACGCAGTATTTT
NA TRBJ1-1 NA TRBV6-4 CASSDQRESTLAFF TGTGCCAGCAGTGACCAAAGGGAGTCCACGTTGGCTTTCTTT
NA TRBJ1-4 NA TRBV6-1 CASSEISLTNEKLFF TGTGCCAGCAGTGAAATAAGCCTAACTAATGAAAAACTGTTTTTT
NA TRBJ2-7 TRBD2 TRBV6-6 CASSPGASGGTYEQYF TGTGCCAGCAGCCCAGGGGCTAGCGGGGGAACCTACGAGCAGTACTTC
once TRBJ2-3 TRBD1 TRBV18 CASSQGQGTDTQYF TGTGCCAGCTCACAAGGACAGGGCACAGATACGCAGTATTTT
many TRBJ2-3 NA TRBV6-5 CASTQHRRQWEYF TGTGCCAGCACCCAACACCGTCGACAGTGGGAGTATTTT
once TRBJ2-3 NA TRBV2 CASSSSRFTSTDTQYF TGTGCCAGCAGTTCCTCCCGGTTCACTAGCACAGATACGCAGTATTTT
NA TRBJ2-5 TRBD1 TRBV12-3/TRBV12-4 CASSGTGQETQYF TGTGCCAGCAGTGGGACAGGACAAGAGACCCAGTACTTC
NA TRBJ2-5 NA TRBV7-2 CASSSRNRVAQETQYF TGTGCCAGCAGCTCGCGAAACAGGGTAGCCCAAGAGACCCAGTACTTC
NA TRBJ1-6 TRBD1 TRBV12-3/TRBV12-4 CASSLWDRVHF TGTGCCAGCAGTTTATGGGACAGGGTACACTTT
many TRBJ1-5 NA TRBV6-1 CASSESVPQPQHF TGTGCCAGCAGTGAATCGGTACCTCAGCCCCAGCATTTT
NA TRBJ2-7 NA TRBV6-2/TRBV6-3 CASSTPIGVQSDEQYF TGTGCCAGCAGTACCCCTATCGGGGTCCAGTCCGACGAGCAGTACTTC
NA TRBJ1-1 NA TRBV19 CASSMWGRGTEAFF TGTGCCAGTAGTATGTGGGGGCGAGGGACTGAAGCTTTCTTT